This T cell receptor beta chain emerged from a study of blood T cell repertoires in COVID-19 (dated by TCRdb to 2018 to 2020). With regard to the full study: The collaborator samples originated in the United States, Italy and Spain and spanned the acute and convalescent phases of COVID-19. The material from the prospective study consisted of cDNA or gDNA derived from T cells, B-cell-depleted T cells, or PBMCs. The dataset comprised deeply sampled blood TCRbeta repertoires from subjects exposed to, actively infected with, or recovered from COVID-19. The repertoires were released in a freely available public database intended as a resource for research on the immune response to SARS-CoV-2. Samples came from the ongoing ImmuneRACE study (first 160 participants) plus 1,254 subjects from 6 global collaborators. Sample metadata almost always included a de-identified subject ID, COVID-19 status, age in years and sex. HLA class I and class II types, where available, came from metadata supplied by the sample provider rather than from assay-based typing.

The CDR3 measures 14 amino acids from cysteine to phenylalanine. This entry keeps only the CDR3 DNA: 42 bases, framed from base 1. V loses 5 bases at its end and J loses 9 bases; junction bases beyond the gene matches: 7. CDR1 and CDR2 (SGHTA, FQGNSA) derive from the germline V gene. The immunoSEQ Assay, a bias-controlled multiplex PCR, was used to amplify TCRbeta CDR3 regions from genomic DNA. As for how the authors treated the data: Nucleated cell counts per sample were estimated from amplification of reference gene primers within the assay. To quantify the absolute abundance of each unique TCRbeta CDR3 rearrangement, sequence reads were collapsed and filtered. For each sample, productive Simpson clonality was calculated by taking the square root of Simpson's diversity index across productive rearrangements. This immuneACCESS table, as held by TCRdb, lists in-frame sequences with V and J called but not all clones. Of the missing ones, under half trace to an unresolved V gene in checked studies; the others have no known cause. The V and J calls and the clone size are those of that table, but D and trimming were determined from the DNA. The sample table records 50,000 to 75,000 clones; about 78% of these occur just once. The top ten clonotypes cover 50% of the sample.

About this clone itself: The specificity of this receptor is unknown. No much larger clone exists at a distance of one base, and base qualities are not known.

Study-wide conclusions, independent of this receptor: Clinical and demographic metadata were provided uncurated, with the amount varying by source and participant.

Whole blood was collected in K2EDTA tubes by collaborating institutions according to the institutions' own protocols. For TCRbeta analysis, collaborators shipped samples as frozen whole blood, isolated PBMCs, or DNA extracted from either of those sample types. The receptor was derived from an elderly woman with acute or convalescent COVID-19. Sequencing was carried out using peripheral blood. The chain links TRBV7-2 with TRBJ2-1; 10 bases in the middle match TRBD1. CDR3 reads: CASSDLGQGTEQFF. The DNA reads as follows: TGTGCCAGCAGCGACCTGGGACAGGGGACTGAGCAGTTCTTC.